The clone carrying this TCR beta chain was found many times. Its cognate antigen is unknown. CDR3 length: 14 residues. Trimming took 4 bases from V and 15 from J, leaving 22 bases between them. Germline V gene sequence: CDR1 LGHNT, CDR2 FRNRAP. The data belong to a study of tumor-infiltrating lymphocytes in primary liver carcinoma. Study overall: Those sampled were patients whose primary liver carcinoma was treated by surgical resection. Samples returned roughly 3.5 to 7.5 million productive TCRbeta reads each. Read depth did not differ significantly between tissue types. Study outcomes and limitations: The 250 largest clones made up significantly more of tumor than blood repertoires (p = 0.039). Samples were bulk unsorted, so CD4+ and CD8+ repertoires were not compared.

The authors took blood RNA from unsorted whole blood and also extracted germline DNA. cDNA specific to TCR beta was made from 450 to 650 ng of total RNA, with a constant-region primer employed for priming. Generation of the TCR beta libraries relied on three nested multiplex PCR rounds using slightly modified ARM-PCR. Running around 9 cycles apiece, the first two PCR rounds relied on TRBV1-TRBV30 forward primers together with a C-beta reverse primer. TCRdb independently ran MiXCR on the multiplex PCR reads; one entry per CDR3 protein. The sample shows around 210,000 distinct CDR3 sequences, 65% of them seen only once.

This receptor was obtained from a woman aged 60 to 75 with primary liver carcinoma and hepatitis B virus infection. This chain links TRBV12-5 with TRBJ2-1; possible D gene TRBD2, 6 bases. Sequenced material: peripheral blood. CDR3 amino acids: CASGSLGALRGLFF. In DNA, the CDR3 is TGTGCTAGTGGTTCGCTGGGAGCTCTGCGGGGTCTGTTCTTC.